Sequencing of this T cell receptor beta chain was carried out in a study of blood T cells in healthy people across ages. Aged roughly 6 to 95, donors were systemically healthy Caucasians from Russia. Concerning this clonotype: The antigen remains undetermined.

Overall study findings and caveats: A conclusive naive versus antigen-experienced comparison was prevented by the unsorted PBMCs. Long-lived donors had more naive CD4+ cells and higher diversity than aged donors.

The authors ran a second PCR of about 6 to 11 cycles using a sample-barcoded 5' primer and a J-beta primer mix. A template-switch adaptor with 12 random nucleotides tagged each cDNA molecule. A single record per CDR3 protein comes from TCRdb applying MiXCR to the 5' RACE reads. Of hundreds of thousands of distinct CDR3 sequences in the sample, over 45% were seen once. This sequence was found in a man aged 25-40 years in good health. The sample comprised blood.

The chain's CDR3 is CASSLGGTRDTQYF. As DNA, the CDR3 is TGTGCCAGCAGCTTAGGAGGGACCCGGGATACGCAGTATTTT. The rearrangement uses TRBV7-2 and TRBJ2-3; possibly TRBD1 or TRBD2 for D (5 bases each). Germline loops: CDR1 SGHTA, CDR2 FQGNSA. Trimming pared 1 base from V and 6 bases from J, leaving 11 bases between. The CDR3 totals 14 residues.